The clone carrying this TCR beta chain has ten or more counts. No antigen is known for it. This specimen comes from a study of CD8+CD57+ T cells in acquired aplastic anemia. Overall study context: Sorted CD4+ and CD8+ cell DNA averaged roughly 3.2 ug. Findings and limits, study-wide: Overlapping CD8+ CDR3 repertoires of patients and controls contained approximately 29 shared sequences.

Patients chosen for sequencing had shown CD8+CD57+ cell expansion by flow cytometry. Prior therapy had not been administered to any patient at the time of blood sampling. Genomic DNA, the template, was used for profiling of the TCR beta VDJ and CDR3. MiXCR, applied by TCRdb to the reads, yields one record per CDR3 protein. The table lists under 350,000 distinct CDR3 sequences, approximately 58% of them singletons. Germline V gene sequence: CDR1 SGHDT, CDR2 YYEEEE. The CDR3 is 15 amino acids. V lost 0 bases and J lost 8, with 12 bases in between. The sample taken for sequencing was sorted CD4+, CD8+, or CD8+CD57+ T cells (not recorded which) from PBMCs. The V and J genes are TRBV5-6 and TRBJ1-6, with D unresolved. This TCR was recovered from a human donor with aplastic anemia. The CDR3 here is CASSLAGTVYSPLHF. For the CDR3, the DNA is TGTGCCAGCAGCTTGGCCGGTACCGTATATTCACCCCTCCACTTT.